These 24 T cell receptor beta chains share one sample of origin, sequenced in a study of blood T cell repertoires in COVID-19. Using immunoSEQ multiplex PCR, the repertoire was profiled, and TCRdb retains in-frame clones only, with some absent. The table lists 130,000 to 150,000 clones, more than 70% of them singletons, with around 13% in the top ten. Sequencing input: peripheral blood. The receptor source for this set is a man between 60 and 75 years old with active or convalescent COVID-19.

Only one count was recorded for this clone. The rearrangement joins TRBV5-1 to TRBJ1-1, with D perhaps TRBD1 (6 bases). The V and J ends lost 3 bases and 4 bases respectively, with 16 bases between them. This CDR3 comprises 15 residues. Germline loops: CDR1 SGHRS, CDR2 YFSETQ. The chain's CDR3 is CASSSSGQSLTEAFF. CDR3 DNA sequence: TGCGCCAGCAGCTCCTCGGGACAAAGCCTCACTGAAGCTTTCTTT.

The count of this clone is one. This chain joins TRBV11-2 and TRBJ2-1; D not certain. In germline, CDR1 is SGHAT, CDR2 FQNNGV. V was clipped by 3 bases and J by 4 bases, with 10 bases between them. This CDR3 has 14 amino acids. The CDR3: CASSFLQNYNEQFF. CDR3 in DNA: TGTGCCAGCAGCTTCTTACAGAATTACAATGAGCAGTTCTTC. Using reference TRBV11-2 and TRBJ2-1 for the parts outside the CDR3, the full variable domain is EAGVAQSPRYKIIEKRQSVAFWCNPISGHATLYWYQQILGQGPKLLIQFQNNGVVDDSQLPKDRFSAERLKGVDSTLKIQPAKLEDSAVYLCASSFLQNYNEQFFGPGTRLTVL.

The rearrangement joins TRBV28 to TRBJ1-5; D perhaps matches TRBD1 (6 bases). Trimming pared 5 bases from V and 6 bases from J, leaving 14 bases between. CDR1 is MDHEN, CDR2 SYDVKM, per germline. This CDR3 is built from 14 residues. CDR3: CASSPGVGSQPQHF. CDR3 coding DNA: TGTGCCAGCAGTCCAGGGGTAGGGAGTCAGCCCCAGCATTTT.

This sequence joins TRBV28 and TRBJ1-1; the D gene is possibly TRBD1 (5 bases). The CDR3 is 12 residues long. Germline-derived CDR1 and CDR2 are MDHEN and SYDVKM. The germline V and J ends were trimmed by 4 bases and 7 bases, with 10 bases remaining between them. Here the CDR3 DNA reads TGTGCCAGCAGTTCGACAGTCAATGAAGCTTTCTTT. This sequence encodes CASSSTVNEAFF. Complete variable domain (other parts from reference TRBV28 and TRBJ1-1): DVKVTQSSRYLVKRTGEKVFLECVQDMDHENMFWYRQDPGLGLRLIYFSYDVKMKEKGDIPEGYSVSREKKERFSLILESASTNQTSMYLCASSSTVNEAFFGQGTRLTVV.

The chain is built from TRBV18 and TRBJ2-7; 9 bases agree with TRBD1. The CDR3 spans 15 residues. V was pared by 6 bases and J by 2 bases, with 8 bases of the junction left unmatched. Germline V lookup: CDR1 KGHSH, CDR2 LQKENI. This chain's CDR3 is CASSLGQGITYEQYF. The CDR3 DNA follows: TGTGCCAGCTCGCTGGGACAGGGTATTACCTACGAGCAGTACTTC.

V gene TRBV6-5 combines with J gene TRBJ2-7; D gene uncertain. Per germline, CDR1 MNHEY and CDR2 SVGAGI. This CDR3 has 12 residues. The V gene lost 9 bases and the J gene lost 0 bases, with 9 bases spanning the gap. The CDR3 protein is CASSSLSYEQYF. DNA of the CDR3: TGTGCCAGTAGCTCTCTCTCCTACGAGCAGTACTTC.

The chain recombines TRBV5-1 with TRBJ2-1; perhaps TRBD1 as D (6 bases). V lost 4 bases and J 6 bases, leaving 14 bases between the germline ends. CDR1 is SGHRS, CDR2 YFSETQ, per germline. This CDR3 has 14 amino acids. The CDR3, as DNA: TGCGCCAGCAGCCAACCCGAACAGGGCAATGAGCAGTTCTTC. The encoded protein is CASSQPEQGNEQFF.

The chain carries TRBV27 and TRBJ2-7; 7 nucleotides match TRBD2. CDR3 size: 13 residues. V shed 6 bases and J 5 bases; nucleotides not matched to a gene: 7. The V gene's germline CDR1 is MNHEY and CDR2 SMNVEV (reference sequence). In nucleotides, the CDR3 is TGTGCCAGCAGCCCTCGGACTAGTCACGAGCAGTACTTC. It codes for CASSPRTSHEQYF.

The DNA for the CDR3 is TGTGCCAGCAGCGCCGGGACTCTAAGGGATCAGCCCCAGCATTTT. Amino acid sequence: CASSAGTLRDQPQHF. J is TRBJ1-5 and V is TRBV9, with D possibly TRBD1 on 5 matching bases. Looked up from germline, CDR1 is SGDLS and CDR2 is YYNGEE. V was pared by 3 bases and J by 5 bases, with 15 bases between. The CDR3 has 15 residues.

The chain carries TRBV5-1 and TRBJ1-6; 7 bases are a match to TRBD1. Germline assignment: CDR1 SGHRS and CDR2 YFSETQ. The CDR3 loop spans 16 amino acids. The J segment lost 6 bases and the V segment lost 0 bases, leaving 6 bases of the junction unmatched. The CDR3: CASSLVSGTVNSPLHF. For the CDR3, the DNA is TGCGCCAGCAGCTTGGTTTCCGGGACAGTTAATTCACCCCTCCACTTT. Complete variable domain (other parts from reference TRBV5-1 and TRBJ1-6): KAGVTQTPRYLIKTRGQQVTLSCSPISGHRSVSWYQQTPGQGLQFLFEYFSETQRNKGNFPGRFSGRQFSNSRSEMNVSTLELGDSALYLCASSLVSGTVNSPLHFGNGTRLTVT.

This rearrangement joins TRBV6-5 to TRBJ1-3; possible D gene TRBD1, 5 bases. V dropped 5 bases and J dropped 4 bases, with 15 bases sitting between them. Germline CDR1 is MNHEY and CDR2 is SVGAGI. The CDR3 is made up of 15 amino acids. This CDR3 reads CASSPQVGRGNTIYF. The CDR3 DNA is TGTGCCAGCAGTCCACAGGTGGGCCGGGGAAACACCATATATTTT.

The table lists this clone with a few counts. As DNA, the CDR3 is TGTGCCAGCAGCTCCACTTCAGTGGGGACTTACGAGCAGTACTTC. It translates to CASSSTSVGTYEQYF. V is TRBV7-9 and J is TRBJ2-7; D perhaps matches TRBD2 (6 bases). CDR3 length: 15 residues. Germline assignment: CDR1 SEHNR and CDR2 FQNEAQ (reference sequence). V was cut by 4 bases and J by 4 bases, with 17 bases left in between.

V gene TRBV6-2 or TRBV6-3 combines with J gene TRBJ1-2, with 10 bases aligning to TRBD1. This CDR3 is built from 17 residues. V lost 5 bases, J lost 1 base, and 10 bases stayed unmatched. Germline V gene lookup returns CDR1 MNHEY and CDR2 SVGEGT. The CDR3 DNA follows: TGTGCCAGCAGTGCCCCGGACAGGGGGAAACGTAACTATGGCTACACCTTC. It encodes CASSAPDRGKRNYGYTF.

V is TRBV18 and J is TRBJ1-4, with a weak D call TRBD1 (5 bases). CDR1 KGHSH and CDR2 LQKENI come from the germline V gene. The V end was cut by 2 bases, the J end by 2 bases, with 12 bases between. CDR3 length: 16 amino acids. In DNA, the CDR3 is TGTGCCAGCTCACCATTCCAGGGTGGCACTAATGAAAAACTGTTTTTT. Protein sequence: CASSPFQGGTNEKLFF.

The chain recombines TRBV4-2 with TRBJ2-5; D is unresolved. The V and J ends lost 4 bases and 2 bases respectively, with 14 bases between them. Germline lookup yields CDR1 LGHNA and CDR2 YNFKEQ. The CDR3 contains 15 residues. CDR3 coding DNA: TGTGCCAGCAGCCTTTCGGCAGGAACGCAAGAGACCCAGTACTTC. Encoded protein: CASSLSAGTQETQYF.

This chain connects TRBV6-2 or TRBV6-3 to TRBJ1-2, with 7 nucleotides matching TRBD1. Germline V gene data show CDR1 as MNHEY and CDR2 as SVGEGT. Trimming removed 0 bases from V and 1 base from J; junction bases left unmatched: 5. The CDR3 loop spans 16 amino acids. CDR3 sequence (DNA): TGTGCCAGCAGTTACTCCTGGACAGGTTTTAACTATGGCTACACCTTC. Amino acid sequence: CASSYSWTGFNYGYTF.

The chain carries TRBV10-3 and TRBJ2-7, with D possibly matching TRBD1 (5 bases). V dropped 3 bases and J dropped 7 bases, with 13 bases sitting between them. The CDR3 totals 13 residues. Germline CDR1 ENHRY, CDR2 SYGVKD. Here the CDR3 DNA reads TGTGCCATCAGTGATCGACGTGCAGGGGAGCAGTACTTC. Its protein is CAISDRRAGEQYF.

This chain links TRBV27 with TRBJ2-7; the D is unclear. The germline V and J ends were trimmed by 1 base and 6 bases, with 13 bases remaining between them. The CDR3 length is 14 residues. CDR1 is MNHEY and CDR2 is SMNVEV in the germline V gene (reference sequence). Written as DNA, the CDR3 is TGTGCCAGCAGTTTATTCCAGGTATCCGGCGAGCAGTACTTC. Its translation: CASSLFQVSGEQYF.

This chain uses TRBV28 with TRBJ1-5; TRBD1 aligns across 8 bases. CDR1 MDHEN and CDR2 SYDVKM come from the germline V gene. Losses at the gene ends were 6 bases for V and 5 bases for J; bases not matched to a gene: 12. This CDR3 has 16 amino acids. CDR3 sequence (DNA): TGTGCCAGCAGATCGATGCAGGGGGCTGAGGATCAGCCCCAGCATTTT. Residues: CASRSMQGAEDQPQHF.

V and J are TRBV18 and TRBJ2-7; D might be TRBD1 (5 bases). The CDR3 consists of 13 residues. CDR1 is KGHSH, CDR2 LQKENI, per germline. The ends were cut back, 2 bases at V and 4 bases at J, with 9 bases in the middle. In nucleotides, the CDR3 is TGTGCCAGCTCACCAGGACACAGGTACGAGCAGTACTTC. Its protein is CASSPGHRYEQYF.

The rearrangement joins TRBV4-2 to TRBJ1-2, with 7 bases lining up with TRBD1. V shed 7 bases and J 2 bases; nucleotides not matched to a gene: 10. CDR3 length equals 15 residues. The germline CDR1 and CDR2 sequences are LGHNA and YNFKEQ. The CDR3 region has the DNA TGTGCCAGCACCGAACAGGGGCCAGGAAACTATGGCTACACCTTC. It translates to CASTEQGPGNYGYTF.

The chain couples TRBV12-3 or TRBV12-4 to TRBJ2-5, with D possibly TRBD2 on 5 matching bases. The ends were cut back, 2 bases at V and 5 bases at J, with 9 bases in the middle. There are 13 residues in the CDR3. The DNA for the CDR3 is TGTGCCAGCAGTTTAACCACGGGGGAGACCCAGTACTTC. This sequence encodes CASSLTTGETQYF.

The chain uses TRBV19 and TRBJ2-2, with TRBD2 matching 12 bases. Germline V gene data show CDR1 as LNHDA and CDR2 as SQIVND (reference sequence). The V gene end was trimmed by 7 bases and the J gene end by 4 bases; junction bases not matched to a gene: 7. The CDR3 has 16 amino acids. CDR3 nucleotides: TGTGCCAGTATGGCTAGCGGGAGGGCCAGCACCGGGGAGCTGTTTTTT. It encodes CASMASGRASTGELFF.

The chain has TRBV2 and TRBJ2-1, with D tentatively TRBD2 (5 bases). Germline CDR1 SNHLY, CDR2 FYNNEI. V gave up 3 bases and J gave up 5 bases, with 8 bases separating them. The CDR3 loop spans 13 amino acids. The CDR3: CASSERVDNEQFF. As DNA, the CDR3 is TGTGCCAGCAGTGAGCGGGTGGACAATGAGCAGTTCTTC.